This T cell receptor (beta chain) appears in the sequencing data of a study of blood T cells in healthy people across ages. Study-wide results and limits: While age rose, TCR beta diversity per million T cells dropped in a roughly linear way.

The CDR3 runs 15 residues. CDR1 is KGHSH, CDR2 LQKENI, per germline. V gave up 3 bases and J gave up 8 bases, with 19 bases separating them. Comments on this clonotype: Its antigen is currently unknown.

A second PCR, run for about 6 to 11 cycles, used a sample-barcoded 5' primer plus a J-beta primer mix. Each cDNA molecule was tagged by a template-switch adaptor with 12 random nucleotides. TCRdb analysed the 5' RACE reads with MiXCR anew, one entry per CDR3 protein. The top ten clones hold 20% to 25% of a sample with some 1,800,000 distinct CDR3 sequences, roughly two fifths of them seen once. This clonotype originated in a human donor in good health. This sequence joins TRBV18 and TRBJ1-2; D is perhaps TRBD1 (6 bases). The sample was blood. CDR3 nucleotides: TGTGCCAGCTCACCTTCTAGTCCACAGGGTTTGGGCTACACCTTC. It specifies CASSPSSPQGLGYTF. Full variable domain (rest looked up from reference TRBV18 and TRBJ1-2): NAGVMQNPRHLVRRRGQEARLRCSPMKGHSHVYWYRQLPEEGLKFMVYLQKENIIDESGMPKERFSAEFPKEGPSILRIQQVVRGDSAAYFCASSPSSPQGLGYTFGSGTRLTVV.